This T cell receptor (beta chain) is from a study of T cells in Graves' hyperthyroidism and ophthalmopathy. There were TCR beta CDR3 regions amplified from RNA transcripts. First-round RT-PCR with HTBI primers amplified the TCR CDR3 region. Each CDR3 protein is one row after TCRdb ran MiXCR on the multiplex PCR reads. Here the sample spans 550,000 to 600,000 distinct CDR3 sequences, over 15% being singletons. Study outcomes and limitations: Within blood appeared most thyroid clonotypes that had expanded above 0.001.

On this clonotype itself: What it binds is not known.

V lost 6 bases and J lost 6; bases outside the gene matches: 11. Germline V lookup: CDR1 MDHEN, CDR2 SYDVKM. The CDR3 length is 17 residues. This TCR was sampled from a woman between 18 and 30 years old with Graves' hyperthyroidism. The rearrangement links TRBV28 to TRBJ2-2, with 12 bases fitting TRBD2. Sequencing used blood. In DNA, the CDR3 is TGTGCCAGCAGGGTCCTCATACTAGCGGGAGGACCCGGGGAGCTGTTTTTT. Its protein is CASRVLILAGGPGELFF.